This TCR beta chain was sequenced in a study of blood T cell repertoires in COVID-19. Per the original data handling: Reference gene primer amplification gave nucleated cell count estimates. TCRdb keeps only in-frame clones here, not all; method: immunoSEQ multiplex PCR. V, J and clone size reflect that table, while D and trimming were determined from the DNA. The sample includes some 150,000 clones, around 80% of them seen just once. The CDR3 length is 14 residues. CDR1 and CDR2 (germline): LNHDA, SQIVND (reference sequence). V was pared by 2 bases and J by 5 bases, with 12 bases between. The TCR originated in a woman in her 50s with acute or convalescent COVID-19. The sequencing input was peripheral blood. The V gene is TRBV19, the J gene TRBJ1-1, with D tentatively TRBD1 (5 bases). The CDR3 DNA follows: TGTGCCAGTAGTATATCCAGGGAGGGAACTGAAGCTTTCTTT. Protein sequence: CASSISREGTEAFF.